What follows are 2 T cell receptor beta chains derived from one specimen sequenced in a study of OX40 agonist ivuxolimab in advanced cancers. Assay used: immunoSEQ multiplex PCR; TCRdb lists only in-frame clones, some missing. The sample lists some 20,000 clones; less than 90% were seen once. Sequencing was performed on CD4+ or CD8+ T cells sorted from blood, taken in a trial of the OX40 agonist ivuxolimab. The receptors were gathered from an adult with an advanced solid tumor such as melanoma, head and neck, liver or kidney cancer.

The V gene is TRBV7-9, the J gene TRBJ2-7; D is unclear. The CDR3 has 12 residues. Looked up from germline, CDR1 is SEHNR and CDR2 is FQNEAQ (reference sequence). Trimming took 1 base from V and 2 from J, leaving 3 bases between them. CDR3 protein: CASSLVAYEQYF. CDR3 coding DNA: TGTGCCAGCAGCTTAGTTGCCTACGAGCAGTACTTC.

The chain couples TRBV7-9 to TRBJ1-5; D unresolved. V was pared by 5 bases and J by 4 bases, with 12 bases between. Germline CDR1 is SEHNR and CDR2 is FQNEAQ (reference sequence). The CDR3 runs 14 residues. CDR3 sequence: CASSPDMGNQPQHF. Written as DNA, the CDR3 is TGTGCCAGCAGCCCAGACATGGGGAATCAGCCCCAGCATTTT.